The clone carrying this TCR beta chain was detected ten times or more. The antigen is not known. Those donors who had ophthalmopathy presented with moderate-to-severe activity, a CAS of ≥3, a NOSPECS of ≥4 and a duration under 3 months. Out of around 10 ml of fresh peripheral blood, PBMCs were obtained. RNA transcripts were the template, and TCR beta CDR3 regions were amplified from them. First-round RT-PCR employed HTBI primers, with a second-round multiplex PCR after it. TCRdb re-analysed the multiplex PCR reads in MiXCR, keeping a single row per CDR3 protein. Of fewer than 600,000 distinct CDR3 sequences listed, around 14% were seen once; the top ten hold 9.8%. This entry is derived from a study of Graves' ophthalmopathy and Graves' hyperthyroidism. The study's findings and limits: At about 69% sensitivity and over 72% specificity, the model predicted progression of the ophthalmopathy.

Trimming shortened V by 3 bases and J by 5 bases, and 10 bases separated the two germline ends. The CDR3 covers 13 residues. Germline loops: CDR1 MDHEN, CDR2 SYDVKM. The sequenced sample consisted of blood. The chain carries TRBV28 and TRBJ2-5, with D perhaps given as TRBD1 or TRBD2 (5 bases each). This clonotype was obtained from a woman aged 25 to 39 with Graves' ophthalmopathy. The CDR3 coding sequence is TGTGCCAGCAGTTTGGGGCGGAGGGAGACCCAGTACTTC. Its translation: CASSLGRRETQYF.